This is a list of T cell receptor beta chains from one sample in a study of blood T cell repertoires in COVID-19. Sequencing was performed with immunoSEQ multiplex PCR; in TCRdb, only in-frame clones are kept and a portion is missing. The top ten clones hold around 0.84% of a sample with hundreds of thousands of clones, around 90% of them seen once. The sample consisted of peripheral blood. These receptors were taken from a man in his fifties or sixties with COVID-19, enrolled during active disease. Both conserved end residues are trimmed from each CDR3. D genes are given only for firm matches. Size is stated for part of the rows, as once, few or many counts, or as a class when the clone is expanded.

V,size,J,D,CDR3
TRBV16,-,TRBJ2-2,TRBD1,ASSRRGLGTGELF
TRBV16,-,TRBJ1-6,TRBD1,ASSQSAGQGVSSYNSPLH
TRBV18,-,TRBJ2-2,-,ASSPRTVNTGELF
TRBV29-1,-,TRBJ1-2,TRBD1,SVERTGTFNYGYT
TRBV5-4,-,TRBJ1-6,TRBD1,ASSLTGGDSPLH
TRBV5-1,-,TRBJ1-1,TRBD1,ASSATGTGVTEAF
TRBV19,-,TRBJ2-1,-,ASSEAFRGLSYNEQF
TRBV19,-,TRBJ2-7,-,ASSPPGDYEQY
TRBV27,-,TRBJ1-2,TRBD1,ASSLDQDRGLGGYT
TRBV6-5,once,TRBJ1-2,TRBD1,ASSPRGLGYT
TRBV2,-,TRBJ2-1,TRBD1,ASSIDRASYNEQF
TRBV9,-,TRBJ2-1,-,ASSPSTASSYNEQF
TRBV19,-,TRBJ1-1,-,ASSISGRGTEAF
TRBV10-3,-,TRBJ1-2,-,AISDPLKGKGYT
TRBV5-1,few,TRBJ1-5,-,ASSLLPGNQPQH
TRBV10-3,-,TRBJ1-5,-,AISDPTDSNQPQH
TRBV14,-,TRBJ1-4,-,ASSQLREKLF
TRBV6-6,-,TRBJ2-2,TRBD1,ASSLLRDRDTGELF
TRBV11-3,-,TRBJ2-7,-,ASSKIQGGEQY
TRBV18,-,TRBJ1-1,TRBD1,ASSPGTGNTEAF